The sample holds one count of the clone carrying this T cell receptor (beta chain). The data were obtained in a study of blood T cell repertoires in COVID-19. The germline V gene encodes CDR1 SQVTM and CDR2 ANQGSEA. CDR3 length: 11 residues. Trimming took 8 bases from V and 6 from J, leaving 13 bases between them. Measured with immunoSEQ multiplex PCR; TCRdb has only the in-frame clones, and not every one. The repertoire holds hundreds of thousands of clones, 85% to 90% seen once, with about 1.6% in the top ten. This TCR derives from a man aged 35 to 55 who had recovered from COVID-19. V and J are TRBV29-1 and TRBJ1-1, with TRBD1 as a possible D gene (5 bases). The sequenced material came from PBMCs or T cells enriched from blood (not recorded which). The CDR3 nucleotides read TGCAGCCTGTCGGGGGGGGCTGAAGCTTTCTTT. This translates into CSLSGGAEAFF. Supplemented by reference TRBV29-1 and TRBJ1-1, the full variable domain reads SAVISQKPSRDICQRGTSLTIQCQVDSQVTMMFWYRQQPGQSLTLIATANQGSEATYESGFVIDKFPISRPNLTFSTLTVSNMSPEDSSIYLCSLSGGAEAFFGQGTRLTVV.